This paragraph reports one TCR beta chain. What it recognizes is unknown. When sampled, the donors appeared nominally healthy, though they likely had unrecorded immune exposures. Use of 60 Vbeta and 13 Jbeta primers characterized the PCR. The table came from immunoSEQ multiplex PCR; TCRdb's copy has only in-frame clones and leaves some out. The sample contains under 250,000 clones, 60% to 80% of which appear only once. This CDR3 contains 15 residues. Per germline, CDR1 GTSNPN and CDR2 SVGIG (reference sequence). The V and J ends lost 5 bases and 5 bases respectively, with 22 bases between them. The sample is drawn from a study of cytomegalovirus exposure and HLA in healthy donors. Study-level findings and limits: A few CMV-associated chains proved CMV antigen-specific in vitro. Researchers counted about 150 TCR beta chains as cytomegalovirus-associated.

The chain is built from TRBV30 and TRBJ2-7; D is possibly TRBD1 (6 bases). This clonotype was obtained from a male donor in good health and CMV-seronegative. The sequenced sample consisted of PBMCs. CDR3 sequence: CAWGFRGRGRDEQYF. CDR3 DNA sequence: TGTGCCTGGGGATTTCGGGGCAGGGGAAGAGACGAGCAGTACTTC.